The present TCR beta chain was sequenced within a study of blood T cells in healthy people across ages (dated by TCRdb to the mid-2010s). Study-wide context: Template switching captured roughly one uniquely barcoded TCR beta cDNA molecule per two T cells in model experiments. Age-related changes in TCR beta repertoire diversity were measured in the study by deep sequencing normalized with unique cDNA molecular identifiers. Four age groups were formed from the donors: young (average approximately 15 years), middle-aged (around 41), aged (roughly 56) and long-lived (more than 75). To avoid experimental bias, donors of different ages were spread randomly across the sequencing lanes. Two additional independent replicas of 1 million unique cDNA reads from the same blood draw were analyzed for two donors (one aged 18 to 29 and one aged 80 or older).

Library preparation employed 5' RACE. The data were produced on an Illumina HiSeq 2500. The second PCR ran for about 6 to 11 cycles and used a J-beta primer mix along with a sample-barcoded 5' primer. Each TCR beta cDNA molecule received a unique molecular identifier from a template-switch 5' adaptor carrying 12 random nucleotides. Each sample yielded at least 2.5 million CDR3-containing paired-end reads. The Mint cDNA synthesis kit, primed by a TRBC-specific oligonucleotide, was used to synthesize first-strand cDNA from all RNA. Following uracil-DNA glycosylase treatment, a first 18-cycle PCR with universal primers M1SS and BC2_uni_R was performed on all cDNA. Turning to the authors' computational methods: For normalization, 1 million high-quality reads, each with a distinct molecular identifier, were randomly selected from each sample. Instead of being binned into consensus sequences, reads that shared molecular identifiers were thrown out. MiTCR, run with a Q25 quality threshold and the strictest error-elimination algorithm, handled CDR3 identification, clonotype clustering and error correction. Lower-bound total TCR beta diversity was estimated with a nonparametric unseen species model using Euler transformation. TCRdb applied fastp at Q25 and MiXCR to the public reads, then kept only in-frame beta chains. Under each unique CDR3 protein, matching rows form one entry showing the most common genes and DNA. The V and J calls were not made by the authors but by TCRdb's processing. The sample contains about 1.4 million distinct CDR3 sequences, approximately 60% of them found a single time. Together, the top ten hold roughly 7% of the sample.

General findings and caveats noted by the study authors: Estimates of total diversity based on one million sequenced T cells were considered lower bounds and underestimates. There was a strong correlation between observed TCR beta diversity and the percentage of naive T cells measured by flow cytometry. As age increased, observed TCR beta diversity per million T cells dropped in a roughly linear way, and a significant reduction was already evident by age 40. Compared with the aged group, more naive CD4+ T cells, fewer expanded clones and increased TCR diversity were shown by the long-lived group, suggesting age selection. Conclusive comparison of naive and antigen-experienced compartments was prevented by the profiling of bulk unsorted PBMCs. The CMV infection status of donors was not known, potentially confounding age-related changes in expanded clonotypes.

Looking up the germline V gene (reference sequence) yields CDR1 MNHNY and CDR2 SVGAGI. V sheds 6 bases and J sheds 3 bases, leaving 11 bases between their ends. From cysteine to phenylalanine, the CDR3 is 14 amino acids long. Only the CDR3 portion is preserved as DNA: 42 bases, with reading frame beginning at the first base. The donors were roughly 40 Caucasian individuals from Russia, aged roughly 6 to 100 years, who were systemically healthy. Around 10 milliliters of peripheral blood were collected from each donor into EDTA-treated Vacutainer tubes. PBMCs were isolated by Ficoll-Paque density-gradient centrifugation, with at least 6.5 million obtained per sample. Total RNA, at least 6 micrograms per sample, was extracted from PBMCs with Trizol reagent. Naive CD45RAhigh/CD27high T cell percentages were measured by flow cytometry on a PBMC aliquot from every donor. For this clonotype: Its antigen has not been determined. No much larger clonotype is one base removed from it; base qualities were not supplied.

The chain links TRBV6-6 with TRBJ1-4, and perhaps TRBD1 as D gene, on 5 matching bases. Material: blood. The clonotype originates from a man aged 18 to 29 in good health. The sequenced DNA: TGTGCCAGCAGGAAGGGGCGCGCTAATGAAAAACTGTTTTTT. Translated, this is CASRKGRANEKLFF.